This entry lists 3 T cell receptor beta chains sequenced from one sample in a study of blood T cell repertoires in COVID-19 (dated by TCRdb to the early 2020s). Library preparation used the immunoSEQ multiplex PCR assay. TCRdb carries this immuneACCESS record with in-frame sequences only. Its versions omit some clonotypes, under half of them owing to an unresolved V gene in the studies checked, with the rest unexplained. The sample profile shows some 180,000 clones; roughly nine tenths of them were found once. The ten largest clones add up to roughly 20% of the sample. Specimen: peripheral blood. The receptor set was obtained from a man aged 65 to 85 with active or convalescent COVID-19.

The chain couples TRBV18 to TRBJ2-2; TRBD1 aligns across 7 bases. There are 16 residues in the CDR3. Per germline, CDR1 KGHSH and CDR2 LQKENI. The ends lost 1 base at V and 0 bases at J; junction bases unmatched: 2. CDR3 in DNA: TGTGCCAGCTCACCACAGGGGGCGCCGAACACCGGGGAGCTGTTTTTT. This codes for CASSPQGAPNTGELFF.

The CDR3, as DNA: TGCGCCAGCAGCCAAGGTGGGGGGACCACCGGGGAGCTGTTTTTT. It encodes CASSQGGGTTGELFF. The chain carries TRBV4-3 and TRBJ2-2; D possibly corresponds to TRBD2 (6 bases). Trimming shortened V by 1 base and J by 4 bases, and 10 bases separated the two germline ends. This CDR3 spans 15 amino acids. Per germline, CDR1 LGHNA and CDR2 YSLEER.

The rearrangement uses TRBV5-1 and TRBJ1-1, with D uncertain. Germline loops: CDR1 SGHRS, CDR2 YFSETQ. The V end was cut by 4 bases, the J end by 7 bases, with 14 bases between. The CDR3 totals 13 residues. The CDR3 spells CASSRNTGNEAFF. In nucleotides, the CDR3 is TGCGCCAGCAGCCGAAACACCGGGAATGAAGCTTTCTTT.